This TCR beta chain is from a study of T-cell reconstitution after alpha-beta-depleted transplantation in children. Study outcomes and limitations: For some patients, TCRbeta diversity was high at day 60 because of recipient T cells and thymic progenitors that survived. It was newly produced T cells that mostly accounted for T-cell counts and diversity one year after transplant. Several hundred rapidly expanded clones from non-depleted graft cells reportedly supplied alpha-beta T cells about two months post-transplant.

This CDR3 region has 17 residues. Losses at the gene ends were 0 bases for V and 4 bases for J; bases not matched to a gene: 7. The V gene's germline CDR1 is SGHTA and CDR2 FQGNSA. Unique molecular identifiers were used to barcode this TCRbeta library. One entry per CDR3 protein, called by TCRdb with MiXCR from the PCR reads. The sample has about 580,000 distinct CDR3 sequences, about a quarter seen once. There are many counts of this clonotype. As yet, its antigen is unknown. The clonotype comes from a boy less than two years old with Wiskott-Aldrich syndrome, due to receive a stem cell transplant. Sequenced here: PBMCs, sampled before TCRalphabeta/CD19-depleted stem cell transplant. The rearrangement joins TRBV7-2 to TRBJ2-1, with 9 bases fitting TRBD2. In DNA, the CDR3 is TGTGCCAGCAGCTTAGCCGGGCGGGAGGGCCCGTACAATGAGCAGTTCTTC. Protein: CASSLAGREGPYNEQFF.